This T cell receptor beta chain was recovered during a study of control samples from healthy donors and cancer patients. TCRdb's copy holds only in-frame clones and misses some; the assay was immunoSEQ multiplex PCR. This table has some 130,000 clones, around nine tenths appearing once. Sequenced input: blood. The receptor was isolated from a young man in good health.

DNA of the CDR3: TGTGCCAGCAGCCAAAGGGGAGCGGGGGAGAGCTCCTACAATGAGCAGTTCTTC. It codes for CASSQRGAGESSYNEQFF. The chain employs TRBV6-4 and TRBJ2-1; 8 bases agree with TRBD2. The CDR3 extends over 18 amino acids. Germline CDR1 and CDR2: MRHNA and SNTAGT. V gave up 6 bases and J gave up 0 bases; unmatched junction bases: 13.